The clone carrying this TCR beta chain was counted once. Its cognate antigen is unknown. The CDR3 has 15 residues. The germline V and J ends were trimmed by 4 bases and 9 bases, with 19 bases remaining between them. The V gene's germline CDR1 is MNHEY and CDR2 SVGEGT. This entry belongs to a study of CD8 T cells in ankylosing spondylitis. One entry per CDR3 protein results from TCRdb running MiXCR on the 5' RACE reads. The data hold some 800,000 distinct CDR3 sequences, with approximately 12% observed a single time. Findings and caveats of the study: Reactive arthritis synovial fluid and blood were previously reported to contain some motif variants. It appeared that ankylosing spondylitis blood was characterized by a TCR beta motif of several highly homologous variants.

This clonotype was obtained from a male donor with ankylosing spondylitis. Sequenced input: blood, either unsorted or a sorted T cell fraction (not recorded which). The J gene is TRBJ2-1, the V gene TRBV6-2 or TRBV6-3; a weak D match, TRBD2 (5 bases). The CDR3 reads CASSSGPPGSGEQFF. CDR3 DNA sequence: TGTGCCAGCAGTTCCGGGCCCCCGGGGAGCGGTGAGCAGTTCTTC.